These 19 T cell receptor beta chains came from one sample sequenced in a study of technical replicates of blood from a handful of donors (dated by TCRdb to 2017 to 2019). The library was obtained by the immunoSEQ multiplex PCR assay. As stored in TCRdb, this immuneACCESS dataset retains in-frame rearrangements with V and J assigned. A fraction of the clones does not appear; measured against another copy, unresolved V genes explain less than half of the discrepancy, and the remainder lacks a known reason. The sample has more than 90,000 clones on record, approximately 96% of them singletons. 0.22% of the sample is held by the ten biggest clonotypes. Sequenced: T cells isolated from PBMCs. The receptor source for this set is a human donor in good health.

V usage is TRBV4-1 and J usage is TRBJ2-7, with 7 bases lining up with TRBD1. Germline V gives CDR1 MGHRA, CDR2 YSYEKL. V gave up 4 bases and J gave up 3 bases; unmatched junction bases: 0. The CDR3 is 12 residues long. The CDR3, as DNA: TGCGCCAGCAGCCGACAGGGCTACGAGCAGTACTTC. Amino acid sequence: CASSRQGYEQYF.

The chain links TRBV6-6 to TRBJ1-1; D is ambiguous. V was shortened by 6 bases and J by 3 bases, with 14 bases between the two germline ends. CDR3 size: 14 residues. Germline values: CDR1 MNHNY, CDR2 SVGAGI (reference sequence). The CDR3 reads CASSFLLMDTEAFF. The CDR3 DNA reads TGTGCCAGCAGCTTCCTACTAATGGACACTGAAGCTTTCTTT.

This clone was seen only once. The genes are TRBV7-3 and TRBJ2-1, with D possibly matching TRBD2 (6 bases). This CDR3 spans 14 amino acids. The germline V gene has CDR1 SGHTA and CDR2 FQGTGA. V lost 1 base and J 7 bases, leaving 11 bases between the germline ends. The chain's CDR3 is CASSLMEGANEQFF. DNA for the CDR3: TGTGCCAGCAGCTTAATGGAGGGAGCGAATGAGCAGTTCTTC.

The gene calls are TRBV5-5 and TRBJ1-2, with D possibly being TRBD1 (6 bases). V was clipped by 4 bases and J by 5 bases, with 12 bases between them. The CDR3 loop spans 13 amino acids. Per the germline V gene, CDR1 is SGHKS and CDR2 is YYEKEE (reference sequence). CDR3 bases: TGTGCCAGCAGCAAGGGGGAGAGTTATGGCTACACCTTC. It yields the protein CASSKGESYGYTF.

This rearrangement joins TRBV7-2 to TRBJ2-7; TRBD1 agrees at 10 bases. V was clipped by 4 bases and J by 2 bases; unmatched bases: 5. CDR1 and CDR2 (germline): SGHTA, FQGNSA. The CDR3 sequence is 15 residues long. CDR3 sequence reads: CASSSRTGGAYEQYF. CDR3 bases: TGTGCCAGCAGCTCTAGGACAGGGGGGGCCTACGAGCAGTACTTC.

The CDR3 sequence is CASSQDPRGQGQPQHF. The CDR3 DNA reads as TGCGCCAGCAGCCAAGATCCCAGGGGACAGGGTCAGCCCCAGCATTTT. The V gene is TRBV4-1, the J gene TRBJ1-5; 9 bases line up with TRBD1. Germline CDR1 MGHRA, CDR2 YSYEKL. The CDR3 covers 16 residues. The J segment lost 6 bases and the V segment lost 0 bases, leaving 6 bases of the junction unmatched.

This sequence joins TRBV27 and TRBJ2-7; 8 positions match TRBD1. The CDR3 totals 15 residues. Unmatched junction bases numbered 6, after V lost 2 bases and J lost 3 bases. In germline, CDR1 is MNHEY, CDR2 SMNVEV (reference sequence). DNA for the CDR3: TGTGCCAGCAGTTTAGTACGGGACAGGCGCTACGAGCAGTACTTC. Protein sequence: CASSLVRDRRYEQYF.

The chain combines TRBV11-2 with TRBJ2-3, with D possibly being TRBD2 (6 bases). V was clipped by 8 bases and J by 5 bases, with 23 bases between them. The germline CDR1 and CDR2 sequences are SGHAT and FQNNGV. This CDR3 is 16 amino acids long. This CDR3 is CASPGEAKGFLDTQYF. The CDR3 DNA reads TGTGCCAGCCCGGGGGAAGCAAAGGGTTTTTTAGATACGCAGTATTTT.

The J gene is TRBJ2-5, the V gene TRBV10-3, with a weak D call TRBD1 (6 bases). Germline V CDR1 and CDR2: ENHRY, SYGVKD. V lost 9 bases and J lost 4, with 15 bases in between. This CDR3 has 13 amino acids. The CDR3 DNA follows: TGTGCCATAGGGGGAGCGGTTGCAGAGACCCAGTACTTC. As protein: CAIGGAVAETQYF.

The chain recombines TRBV6-1 with TRBJ2-5; 7 bases agree with TRBD1. J gave up 2 bases and V 4 bases, and 1 base lay outside the gene matches. The CDR3 has 13 residues. Germline CDR1 reads MNHNS; CDR2 reads SASEGT. The CDR3 bases are TGTGCCAGCAGTGCGGACAGGCAAGAGACCCAGTACTTC. This gives the protein CASSADRQETQYF.

The gene calls are TRBV15 and TRBJ1-3; D is possibly TRBD1 (5 bases). Germline values: CDR1 LNHNV, CDR2 YYDKDF (reference sequence). Trimming stripped 5 bases from V and 1 base from J, with 15 bases between. This CDR3 contains 16 residues. CDR3 nucleotide sequence: TGTGCCACCAGCCGTCTCCCAGGGCGTTCTGGAAACACCATATATTTT. Protein: CATSRLPGRSGNTIYF.

The CDR3 region is CASSSGQGPIQPQHF. Here the CDR3 DNA reads TGTGCCAGCAGCTCGGGCCAGGGCCCCATCCAGCCCCAGCATTTT. V gene TRBV7-9 combines with J gene TRBJ1-5; D might be TRBD1 (5 bases). This CDR3 region has 15 residues. Germline CDR1 is SEHNR and CDR2 is FQNEAQ (reference sequence). The germline V and J ends were trimmed by 4 bases and 7 bases, with 17 bases remaining between them.

The chain uses TRBV5-4 and TRBJ2-1; TRBD1 aligns across 9 bases. Unmatched junction bases numbered 9, after V lost 4 bases and J lost 4 bases. This CDR3 is 16 amino acids long. The germline V gene encodes CDR1 SGHNT and CDR2 YYREEE (reference sequence). The CDR3 here is CASSPEGTGIYNEQFF. The CDR3 region has the DNA TGTGCCAGCAGCCCCGAGGGGACAGGGATTTACAATGAGCAGTTCTTC.

The chain has TRBV30 and TRBJ2-5; 9 nucleotides agree with TRBD1. The CDR3 spans 18 residues. With V trimmed by 3 bases and J by 5 bases, 19 bases remained unmatched. Germline V gene data show CDR1 as GTSNPN and CDR2 as SVGIG (reference sequence). CDR3 coding DNA: TGTGCCTGGAGGCTACAATTTAGTAGGGACAGGGAAAAGGAGACCCAGTACTTC. Translating gives CAWRLQFSRDREKETQYF.

The chain couples TRBV6-5 to TRBJ2-7; 7 bases agree with TRBD1. V shed 7 bases and J 2 bases; nucleotides not matched to a gene: 11. The CDR3 spans 15 residues. CDR1 MNHEY and CDR2 SVGAGI come from the germline V gene. The CDR3 loop is CASTTFQGVPYEQYF. DNA of the CDR3: TGTGCCAGCACCACCTTCCAGGGGGTTCCCTACGAGCAGTACTTC.

The chain combines TRBV19 with TRBJ1-5; D remains unclear. Germline values: CDR1 LNHDA, CDR2 SQIVND (reference sequence). Trimming pared 1 base from V and 5 bases from J, leaving 18 bases between. The CDR3 is 17 residues long. CDR3 in amino acids: CASSIVRASSGDQPQHF. In nucleotides, the CDR3 is TGTGCCAGTAGTATAGTAAGGGCCTCCTCCGGGGATCAGCCCCAGCATTTT.

This clone has only one observation. One end of the junction varies from germline; a read error may be responsible. The J gene is TRBJ1-1, the V gene TRBV6-5; tentatively, D is TRBD1 (6 bases). CDR1 is MNHEY and CDR2 is SVGAGI in the germline V gene. This CDR3 comprises 13 residues. The CDR3 region is CASSHSYRVEAFF. Written as DNA, the CDR3 is TGTGCCAGCAGTCACTCGTACAGGGTTGAAGCTTTCTTT.

In DNA, the CDR3 is TGTGCCAGCAGCTTCTGGGGGACAGGGGTAAATGAGCAGTTCTTC. It yields the protein CASSFWGTGVNEQFF. The chain links TRBV5-5 to TRBJ2-1, with 10 bases that match TRBD1. V was pared by 2 bases and J by 7 bases, with 6 bases of the junction left unmatched. Per the germline V gene, CDR1 is SGHKS and CDR2 is YYEKEE (reference sequence). This CDR3 comprises 15 residues.

This chain links TRBV28 with TRBJ1-1; TRBD1 agrees at 8 bases. Germline CDR1 reads MDHEN; CDR2 reads SYDVKM. Trimming cost V 2 bases and J 3 bases; bases outside gene matches: 5. The CDR3 spans 15 residues. The chain's CDR3 is CASSLPQGADTEAFF. The CDR3 bases are TGTGCCAGCAGTTTACCCCAGGGGGCCGACACTGAAGCTTTCTTT.